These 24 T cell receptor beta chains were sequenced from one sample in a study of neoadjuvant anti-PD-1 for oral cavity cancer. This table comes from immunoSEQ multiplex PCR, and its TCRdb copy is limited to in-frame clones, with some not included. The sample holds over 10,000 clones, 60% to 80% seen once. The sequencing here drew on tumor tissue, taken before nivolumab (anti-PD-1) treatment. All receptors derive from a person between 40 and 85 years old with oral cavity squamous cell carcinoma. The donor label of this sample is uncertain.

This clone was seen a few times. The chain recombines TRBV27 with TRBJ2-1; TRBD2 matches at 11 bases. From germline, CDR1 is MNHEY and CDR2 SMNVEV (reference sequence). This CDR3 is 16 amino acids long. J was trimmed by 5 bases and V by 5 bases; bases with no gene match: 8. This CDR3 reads CASSRGLAGLNNEQFF. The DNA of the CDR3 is TGTGCCAGCAGTCGAGGACTAGCGGGCCTCAACAATGAGCAGTTCTTC.

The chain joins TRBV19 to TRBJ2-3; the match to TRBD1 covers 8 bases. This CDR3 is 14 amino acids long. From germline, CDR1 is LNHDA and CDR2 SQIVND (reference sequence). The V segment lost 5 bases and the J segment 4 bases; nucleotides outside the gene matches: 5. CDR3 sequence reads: CASSLQGAPDTQYF. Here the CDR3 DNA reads TGTGCCAGTAGTCTCCAGGGGGCCCCAGATACGCAGTATTTT.

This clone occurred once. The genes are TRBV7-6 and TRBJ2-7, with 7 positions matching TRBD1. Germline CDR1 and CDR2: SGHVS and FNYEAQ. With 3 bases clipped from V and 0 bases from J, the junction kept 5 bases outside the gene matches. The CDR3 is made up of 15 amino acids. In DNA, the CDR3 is TGTGCCAGCAGCTTTGAAGGGGGCGACTCCTACGAGCAGTACTTC. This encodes CASSFEGGDSYEQYF.

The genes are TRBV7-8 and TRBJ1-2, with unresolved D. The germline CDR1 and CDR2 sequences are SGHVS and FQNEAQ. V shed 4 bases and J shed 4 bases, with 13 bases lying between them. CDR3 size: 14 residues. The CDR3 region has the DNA TGTGCCAGCAGCTCCCTCGGCCGGGGCTATGGCTACACCTTC. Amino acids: CASSSLGRGYGYTF.

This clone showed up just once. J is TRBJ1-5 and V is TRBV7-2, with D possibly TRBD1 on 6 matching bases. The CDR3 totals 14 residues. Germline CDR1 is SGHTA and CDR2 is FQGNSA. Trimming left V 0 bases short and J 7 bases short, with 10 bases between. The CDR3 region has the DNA TGTGCCAGCAGCTTAGCGGGGGGCGCCCAGCCCCAGCATTTT. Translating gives CASSLAGGAQPQHF.

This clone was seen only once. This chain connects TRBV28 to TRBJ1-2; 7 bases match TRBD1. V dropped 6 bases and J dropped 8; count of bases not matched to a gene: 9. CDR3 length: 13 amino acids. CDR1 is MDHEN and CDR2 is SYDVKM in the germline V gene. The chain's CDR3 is CASREGAPRGYTF. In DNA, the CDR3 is TGTGCCAGCAGGGAGGGGGCCCCCCGGGGCTACACCTTC.

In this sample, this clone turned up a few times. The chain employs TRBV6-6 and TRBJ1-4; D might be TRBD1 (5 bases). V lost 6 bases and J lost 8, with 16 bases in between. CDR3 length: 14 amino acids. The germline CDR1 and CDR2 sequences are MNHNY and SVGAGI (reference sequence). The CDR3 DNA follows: TGTGCCAGCAGCCCAGGGATCACGGGAGAAAAACTGTTTTTT. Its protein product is CASSPGITGEKLFF.

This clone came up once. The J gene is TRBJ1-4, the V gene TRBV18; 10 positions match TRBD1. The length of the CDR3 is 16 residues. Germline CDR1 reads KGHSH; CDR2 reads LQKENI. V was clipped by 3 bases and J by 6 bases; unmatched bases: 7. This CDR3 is CASSPGRQGAYEKLFF. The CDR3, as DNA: TGTGCCAGCTCACCGGGACGACAGGGGGCTTATGAAAAACTGTTTTTT.

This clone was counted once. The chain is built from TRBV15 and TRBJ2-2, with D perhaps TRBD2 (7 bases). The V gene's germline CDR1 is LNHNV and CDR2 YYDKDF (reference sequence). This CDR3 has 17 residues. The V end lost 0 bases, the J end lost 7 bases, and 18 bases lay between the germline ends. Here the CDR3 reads CATSRDRGAGWIGELFF. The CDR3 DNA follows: TGTGCCACCAGCAGAGATCGGGGGGCGGGGTGGATCGGGGAGCTGTTTTTT.

The CDR3 DNA sequence: TGTGCCACCAGCAGAGGCCCCGGGAGACGTAGCACAGATACGCAGTATTTT. The encoded protein is CATSRGPGRRSTDTQYF. This sequence joins TRBV15 and TRBJ2-3; possibly TRBD2 for D (6 bases). Trimming shortened V by 1 base and J by 0 bases, and 14 bases separated the two germline ends. Germline CDR1 and CDR2: LNHNV and YYDKDF (reference sequence). The CDR3 is made up of 17 amino acids.

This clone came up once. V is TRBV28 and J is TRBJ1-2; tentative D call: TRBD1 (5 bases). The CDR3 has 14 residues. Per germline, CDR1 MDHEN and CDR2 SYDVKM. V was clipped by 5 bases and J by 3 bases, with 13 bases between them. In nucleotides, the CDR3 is TGTGCCAGCAGTCCCCAGGGTGGGTACTATGGCTACACCTTC. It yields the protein CASSPQGGYYGYTF.

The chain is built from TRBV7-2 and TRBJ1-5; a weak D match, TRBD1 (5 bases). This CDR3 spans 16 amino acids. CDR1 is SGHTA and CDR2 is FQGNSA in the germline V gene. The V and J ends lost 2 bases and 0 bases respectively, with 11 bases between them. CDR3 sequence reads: CASSLRAGYSNQPQHF. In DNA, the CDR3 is TGTGCCAGCAGCTTACGAGCAGGGTATAGCAATCAGCCCCAGCATTTT. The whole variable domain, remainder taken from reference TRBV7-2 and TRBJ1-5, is GAGVSQSPSNKVTEKGKDVELRCDPISGHTALYWYRQSLGQGLEFLIYFQGNSAPDKSGLPSDRFSAERTGGSVSTLTIQRTQQEDSAVYLCASSLRAGYSNQPQHFGDGTRLSIL.

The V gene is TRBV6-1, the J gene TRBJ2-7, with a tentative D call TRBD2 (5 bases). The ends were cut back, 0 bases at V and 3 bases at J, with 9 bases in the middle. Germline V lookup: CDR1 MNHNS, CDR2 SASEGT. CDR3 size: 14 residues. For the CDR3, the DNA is TGTGCCAGCAGTGAAGCGGAAGGACTCTACGAGCAGTACTTC. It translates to CASSEAEGLYEQYF.

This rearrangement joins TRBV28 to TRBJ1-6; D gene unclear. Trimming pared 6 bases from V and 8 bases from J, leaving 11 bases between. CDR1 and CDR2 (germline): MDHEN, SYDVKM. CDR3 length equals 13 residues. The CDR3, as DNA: TGTGCCAGCAGCCCCGCTAGGGATTCACCCCTCCACTTT. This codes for CASSPARDSPLHF.

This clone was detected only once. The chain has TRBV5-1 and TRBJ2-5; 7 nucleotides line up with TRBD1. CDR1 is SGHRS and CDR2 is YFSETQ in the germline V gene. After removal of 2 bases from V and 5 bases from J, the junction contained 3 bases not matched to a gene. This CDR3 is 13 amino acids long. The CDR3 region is CASSLGGGETQYF. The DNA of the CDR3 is TGCGCCAGCAGCTTAGGGGGCGGGGAGACCCAGTACTTC.

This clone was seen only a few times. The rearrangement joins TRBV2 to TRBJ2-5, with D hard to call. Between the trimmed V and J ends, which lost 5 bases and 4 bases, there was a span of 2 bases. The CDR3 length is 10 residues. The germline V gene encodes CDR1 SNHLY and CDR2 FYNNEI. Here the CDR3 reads CASSRETQYF. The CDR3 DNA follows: TGTGCCAGCAGTAGAGAGACCCAGTACTTC.

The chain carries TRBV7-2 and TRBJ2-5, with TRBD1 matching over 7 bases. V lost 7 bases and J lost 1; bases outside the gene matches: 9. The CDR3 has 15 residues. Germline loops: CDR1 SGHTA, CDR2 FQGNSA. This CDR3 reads CASTLVDRAQETQYF. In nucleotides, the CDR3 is TGTGCCAGCACTCTAGTAGACAGGGCCCAAGAGACCCAGTACTTC.

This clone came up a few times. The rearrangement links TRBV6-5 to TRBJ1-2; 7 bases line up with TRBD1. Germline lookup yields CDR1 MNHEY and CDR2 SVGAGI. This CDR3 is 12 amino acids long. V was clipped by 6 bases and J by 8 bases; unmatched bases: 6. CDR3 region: CASSQTGMGYTF. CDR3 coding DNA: TGTGCCAGCAGCCAGACAGGGATGGGCTACACCTTC.

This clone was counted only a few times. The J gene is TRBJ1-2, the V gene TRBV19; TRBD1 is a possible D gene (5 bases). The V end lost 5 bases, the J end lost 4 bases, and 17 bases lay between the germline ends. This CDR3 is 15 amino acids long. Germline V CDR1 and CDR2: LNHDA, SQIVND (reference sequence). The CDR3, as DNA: TGTGCCAGTAGTCCCCGGAACAGGAGCCCCTATGGCTACACCTTC. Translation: CASSPRNRSPYGYTF.

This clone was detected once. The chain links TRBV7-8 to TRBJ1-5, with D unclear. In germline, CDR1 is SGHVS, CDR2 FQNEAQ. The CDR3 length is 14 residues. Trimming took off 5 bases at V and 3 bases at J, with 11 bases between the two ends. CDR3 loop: CASSPEALNQPQHF. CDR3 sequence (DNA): TGTGCCAGCAGCCCCGAGGCCCTCAATCAGCCCCAGCATTTT.

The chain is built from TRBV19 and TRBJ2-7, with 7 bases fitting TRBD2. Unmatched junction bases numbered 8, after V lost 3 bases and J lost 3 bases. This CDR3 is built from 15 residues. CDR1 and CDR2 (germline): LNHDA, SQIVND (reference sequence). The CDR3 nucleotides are TGTGCCAGTAGTATGGGACTACTACACTTCTACGAGCAGTACTTC. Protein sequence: CASSMGLLHFYEQYF.

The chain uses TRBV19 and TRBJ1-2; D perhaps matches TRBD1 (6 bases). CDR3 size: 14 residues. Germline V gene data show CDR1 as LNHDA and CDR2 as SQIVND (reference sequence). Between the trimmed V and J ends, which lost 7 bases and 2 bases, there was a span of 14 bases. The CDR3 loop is CASTFLTGNYGYTF. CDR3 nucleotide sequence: TGTGCCAGTACCTTCCTGACAGGAAACTATGGCTACACCTTC. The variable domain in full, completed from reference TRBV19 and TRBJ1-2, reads DGGITQSPKYLFRKEGQNVTLSCEQNLNHDAMYWYRQDPGQGLRLIYYSQIVNDFQKGDIAEGYSVSREKKESFPLTVTSAQKNPTAFYLCASTFLTGNYGYTFGSGTRLTVV.

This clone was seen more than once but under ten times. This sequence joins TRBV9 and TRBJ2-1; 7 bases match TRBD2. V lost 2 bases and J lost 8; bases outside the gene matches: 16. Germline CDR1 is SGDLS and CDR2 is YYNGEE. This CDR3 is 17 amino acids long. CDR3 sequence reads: CASSVGGGTILQYEQFF. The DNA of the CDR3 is TGTGCCAGCAGCGTTGGGGGAGGGACTATACTACAATATGAGCAGTTCTTC.

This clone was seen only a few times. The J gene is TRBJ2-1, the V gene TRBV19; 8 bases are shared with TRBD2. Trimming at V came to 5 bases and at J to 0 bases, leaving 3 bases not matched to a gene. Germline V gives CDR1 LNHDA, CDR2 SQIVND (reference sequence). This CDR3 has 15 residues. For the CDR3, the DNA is TGTGCCAGTAGTTCCGCGGGGGGCTCCTACAATGAGCAGTTCTTC. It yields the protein CASSSAGGSYNEQFF.